Presented here are 30 T cell receptor beta chains from one specimen sequenced in a study of blood T cells in healthy people across ages. The second PCR ran about 6 to 12 cycles with a sample-barcoded 5' primer and J-beta primers. TCRdb re-derived calls from the 5' RACE reads in MiXCR, one entry per CDR3 protein. In the table there are over 500,000 distinct CDR3 sequences, 45% to 60% of which are singletons. Sequenced sample: blood. These receptors were taken from a woman older than 75 in good health.

The sample holds a few counts of this clonotype. The chain employs TRBV7-2 and TRBJ2-3; the D gene could be TRBD1 or TRBD2 (5 bases each). Trimming took off 4 bases at V and 3 bases at J, with 17 bases between the two ends. This CDR3 spans 16 amino acids. From germline, CDR1 is SGHTA and CDR2 FQGNSA. The CDR3 protein is CASSSPGRARTDTQYF. The DNA for the CDR3 is TGTGCCAGCAGCTCACCGGGACGAGCGAGGACAGATACGCAGTATTTT.

This rearrangement joins TRBV6-6 to TRBJ2-4; possibly TRBD1 or TRBD2 for D (5 bases each). The J call may be wrong; the DNA end is better matched by TRBJ2-7. The CDR3 is 13 amino acids. Germline lookup yields CDR1 MNHNY and CDR2 SVGAGI (reference sequence). The CDR3 loop reads CASSGGRGAEQYF. In DNA, the CDR3 is TGTGCCAGCTCTGGGGGACGAGGCGCCGAGCAGTACTTC.

This clonotype was seen a few times. The chain couples TRBV25-1 to TRBJ1-4; 9 bases agree with TRBD1. The trim removed 4 bases at V and 8 bases at J, leaving 11 bases unmatched. Germline V CDR1 and CDR2: MGHDK, SYGVNS. CDR3 length equals 16 residues. Here the CDR3 reads CASSANIRDRAEKLFF. Written as DNA, the CDR3 is TGTGCCAGCAGTGCCAACATCCGGGACAGGGCGGAAAAACTGTTTTTT.

This clonotype was observed once. Possible read error: a much larger clone is one base away. CDR3 bases: TGTGCCGGCAGTTTTGCGGGGACGCCTAGCTCCTACAATGAGCAGTTCTTC. It encodes CAGSFAGTPSSYNEQFF. The V call is TRBV27, the J call TRBJ2-1; D may be TRBD2 (6 bases). This CDR3 comprises 17 residues. The germline V gene encodes CDR1 MNHEY and CDR2 SMNVEV (reference sequence).

A word on this clonotype: This could be a read error, since a much larger clone is one nucleotide away. The chain couples TRBV15 to TRBJ2-7; no clear D gene. Germline V gene sequence: CDR1 LNHNV, CDR2 YYDKDF (reference sequence). Deletions cut 9 bases from V and 8 bases from J, with 8 bases between. The CDR3 runs 9 residues. DNA of the CDR3: TGTGCCACGCGGAAGAAGCAGTACTTC. Translated, it gives CATRKKQYF. Using reference TRBV15 and TRBJ2-7 for the parts outside the CDR3, the full variable domain is DAMVIQNPRYQVTQFGKPVTLSCSQTLNHNVMYWYQQKSSQAPKLLFHYYDKDFNNEADTPDNFQSRRPNTSFCFLDIRSPGLGDTAMYLCATRKKQYFGPGTRLTVT.

A word on this clonotype: A much larger clone sits a single nucleotide away, making a read error possible. The J gene is TRBJ2-7, the V gene TRBV5-4; the D is unclear. Germline CDR1 and CDR2: SGHNT and YYREEE (reference sequence). This CDR3 has 16 amino acids. The V end was cut by 0 bases, the J end by 9 bases, with 22 bases between. CDR3 DNA: TGTGCCAGCAGCTTGGAGGCTGAAATTCGGGCATATGGGCAGTACTTC. Encoded protein: CASSLEAEIRAYGQYF.

This clonotype was seen more than once but under ten times. This chain connects TRBV12-3 or TRBV12-4 to TRBJ2-2; TRBD2 might be the D (7 bases). This CDR3 spans 18 amino acids. V was pared by 2 bases and J by 2 bases, with 18 bases between. CDR3 residues: CASSLFGVGGPNTGELFF. For the CDR3, the DNA is TGTGCCAGCAGTTTATTCGGAGTGGGGGGGCCTAACACCGGGGAGCTGTTTTTT.

This rearrangement joins TRBV6-5 to TRBJ2-1; no clear D. With 2 bases removed from V and 8 bases from J, the gap between germline ends came to 7 bases. The CDR3 runs to 12 residues. Germline V gives CDR1 MNHEY, CDR2 SVGAGI. The CDR3 is CASSYGRHEQFF. DNA for the CDR3: TGTGCCAGCAGTTACGGACGACATGAGCAGTTCTTC.

This clonotype was recorded many times. J is TRBJ1-2 and V is TRBV6-6; 10 nucleotides agree with TRBD1. V dropped 8 bases and J dropped 7; count of bases not matched to a gene: 10. CDR1 is MNHNY, CDR2 SVGAGI, per germline (reference sequence). This CDR3 comprises 14 residues. CDR3 nucleotide sequence: TGTGCCAGCTCAGGGGGACAGGGGCTTCGTGGCTACACCTTC. This codes for CASSGGQGLRGYTF.

The chain has TRBV11-3 and TRBJ2-2; D is possibly TRBD1 (6 bases). Per the germline V gene, CDR1 is SGHNT and CDR2 is YENEEA. The CDR3 contains 16 residues. V dropped 3 bases and J dropped 5 bases, with 16 bases sitting between them. CDR3 bases: TGTGCCAGCAGCTTTTCTGAGGGGGAGAGTACCGGGGAGCTGTTTTTT. Its translation: CASSFSEGESTGELFF.

DNA for the CDR3: TGCAGCGTTGTCCCGGGCAGGCTACAAGAGACCCAGTACTTC. It yields the protein CSVVPGRLQETQYF. This chain links TRBV29-1 with TRBJ2-5; no reliable D call. Deletions cut 4 bases from V and 2 bases from J, with 14 bases between. This CDR3 is 14 amino acids long. Germline V lookup: CDR1 SQVTM, CDR2 ANQGSEA.

This chain uses TRBV7-3 with TRBJ1-5; a possible D gene is TRBD1 (5 bases). Germline V gene lookup returns CDR1 SGHTA and CDR2 FQGTGA. V shed 5 bases and J shed 9 bases, with 14 bases lying between them. This CDR3 contains 13 residues. The CDR3 DNA follows: TGTGCCAGCAGCCCTTTCGGGGGGTCGCCCCAGCATTTT. Translated: CASSPFGGSPQHF.

This clonotype was seen a few times. The gene calls are TRBV4-1 and TRBJ2-2, with 9 bases lining up with TRBD1. The V segment lost 5 bases and the J segment 2 bases; nucleotides outside the gene matches: 6. The length of the CDR3 is 16 residues. The V gene's germline CDR1 is MGHRA and CDR2 YSYEKL. The CDR3 is CASSYTGGVNTGELFF. The CDR3 coding sequence is TGCGCCAGCAGCTATACAGGGGGCGTAAACACCGGGGAGCTGTTTTTT.

This clonotype was observed once. CDR3 nucleotides: TGTGCCAGCGGTAATGAGCTTGGAGGACGATTCGGGGTCTACGAGCAGTACTTC. It is translated as CASGNELGGRFGVYEQYF. The rearrangement uses TRBV6-2 or TRBV6-3 and TRBJ2-5, with a tentative D call TRBD2 (5 bases). The J call may be faulty, since TRBJ2-7 better matches the DNA end. CDR3 length: 18 amino acids. Germline CDR1 and CDR2: MNHEY and SVGEGT.

As concerns this clonotype: A much more abundant neighbour one base away suggests this may be a read error. The chain joins TRBV10-3 to TRBJ2-1; D is undetermined. The length of the CDR3 is 11 residues. Germline lookup yields CDR1 ENHRY and CDR2 SYGVKD. The CDR3 is CVISEIDEQFF. The CDR3 nucleotides read TGTGTCATCAGTGAAATCGATGAGCAGTTCTTC.

This clonotype has a count of ten or more. The chain couples TRBV11-2 to TRBJ2-1, with 8 bases lining up with TRBD2. The V and J ends lost 2 bases and 0 bases, in that order; junction bases with no gene match: 6. The CDR3 loop spans 17 amino acids. CDR1 SGHAT and CDR2 FQNNGV come from the germline V gene. The CDR3 sequence is CASSLIPGTSSYNEQFF. CDR3 nucleotides: TGTGCCAGCAGCTTAATCCCCGGGACTAGCTCCTACAATGAGCAGTTCTTC.

For the CDR3, the DNA is TGCGCCAGCAGCTTGGGCTCACATTTAGGCTACGACGAGCAGTACTTC. Amino acid sequence: CASSLGSHLGYDEQYF. This chain uses TRBV5-1 with TRBJ2-7; D gene unclear. Trimming removed 0 bases from V and 5 bases from J, with 18 bases in between. Germline lookup yields CDR1 SGHRS and CDR2 YFSETQ. This CDR3 is 16 amino acids long.

This clonotype has only a few counts. In nucleotides, the CDR3 is TGCGCCAGCAGCCAGCAGCACTACACTGAAGCTTTCTTT. It translates to CASSQQHYTEAFF. The genes are TRBV5-1 and TRBJ1-1; D is unresolved. The CDR3 contains 13 residues. Germline lookup yields CDR1 SGHRS and CDR2 YFSETQ. Trimming pared 4 bases from V and 3 bases from J, leaving 10 bases between.

The chain joins TRBV11-2 to TRBJ1-2; no definite D call. CDR1 is SGHAT, CDR2 FQNNGV, per germline. Trimming cost V 1 base and J 4 bases, with 19 bases left between them. The CDR3 spans 17 residues. CDR3 amino acids: CASSLVTGGIPPYGYTF. The DNA for the CDR3 is TGTGCCAGCAGCTTAGTTACTGGAGGGATCCCTCCCTATGGCTACACCTTC.

This clonotype was detected ten times or more. At one end, the junction sequence differs from germline, possibly due to a read error. The rearrangement links TRBV27 to TRBJ1-6; 9 bases are a match to TRBD1. CDR3 length: 14 residues. CDR1 and CDR2 from the germline V gene are MNHEY and SMNVEV (reference sequence). In DNA form, the CDR3 reads TGTGCCACCAGTTTTTGGACAGGGGCTTCACCCCTCCACTTT. This translates into CATSFWTGASPLHF.

This clonotype was found many times. V gene TRBV25-1 combines with J gene TRBJ2-3; maybe TRBD1 (6 bases). Germline lookup yields CDR1 MGHDK and CDR2 SYGVNS. The CDR3 is 15 residues long. Trimming pared 4 bases from V and 0 bases from J, leaving 11 bases between. This CDR3 is CASSGRTVSTDTQYF. CDR3 bases: TGTGCCAGCAGTGGGAGGACAGTTAGCACAGATACGCAGTATTTT.

CDR3 bases: TGTGCCAGCAGTGAACAGGAAGCTTTCTTT. Translating it yields CASSEQEAFF. This chain joins TRBV6-1 and TRBJ1-1, with unresolved D. The germline V gene encodes CDR1 MNHNS and CDR2 SASEGT. Trimming shortened V by 2 bases and J by 8 bases, and 3 bases separated the two germline ends. The CDR3 loop spans 10 amino acids.

The chain uses TRBV3-1 and TRBJ2-4; D unclear. The CDR3 contains 16 residues. V was clipped by 3 bases and J by 0 bases, with 12 bases between them. Germline V lookup: CDR1 LGHDT, CDR2 YNNKEL (reference sequence). The CDR3, as DNA: TGTGCCAGCAGCCAGACGTTCGCTCTAGCCAAAAACATTCAGTACTTC. Its protein is CASSQTFALAKNIQYF.

This clonotype was detected once. In DNA, the CDR3 is TGTGCCACCAGCCCAGATTCCAAAAACATTCAGTACTTC. Translating it yields CATSPDSKNIQYF. This chain links TRBV15 with TRBJ2-4; D not resolved. V was pared by 5 bases and J by 2 bases, with 7 bases between. CDR3 size: 13 residues. Per germline, CDR1 LNHNV and CDR2 YYDKDF (reference sequence). Looking up the rest from reference TRBV15 and TRBJ2-4 gives the full variable domain: DAMVIQNPRYQVTQFGKPVTLSCSQTLNHNVMYWYQQKSSQAPKLLFHYYDKDFNNEADTPDNFQSRRPNTSFCFLDIRSPGLGDTAMYLCATSPDSKNIQYFGAGTRLSVL.

This clonotype was found many times. The rearrangement joins TRBV27 to TRBJ2-1, with 11 bases identical to TRBD2. Germline assignment: CDR1 MNHEY and CDR2 SMNVEV (reference sequence). The CDR3 totals 16 residues. Trimming removed 5 bases from V and 8 bases from J; junction bases left unmatched: 11. CDR3 amino acids: CASSPPASGGMDEQFF. The CDR3 bases are TGTGCCAGCAGTCCCCCTGCTAGCGGGGGGATGGATGAGCAGTTCTTC.

The chain carries TRBV25-1 and TRBJ2-7; D unresolved. The germline CDR1 and CDR2 sequences are MGHDK and SYGVNS. Trimming removed 3 bases at V and 6 bases at J, with 9 bases between. The CDR3 extends over 12 amino acids. The CDR3 DNA is TGTGCCAGCAGTGAGACAAGGTTCGAGCAGTACTTC. Encoded protein: CASSETRFEQYF.

The chain has TRBV7-2 and TRBJ2-7; the D gene is possibly TRBD1 (5 bases). The J call is uncertain, as TRBJ2-4 better fits the DNA end. Germline CDR1 reads SGHTA; CDR2 reads FQGNSA. The CDR3 is 14 amino acids. The CDR3 sequence is CASSLAGRDGIQYF. The CDR3 coding sequence is TGTGCCAGCAGCTTAGCGGGGCGAGACGGCATTCAGTACTTC.

J is TRBJ2-1 and V is TRBV12-3 or TRBV12-4; the match to TRBD1 covers 7 bases. This CDR3 has 15 residues. The trim removed 5 bases at V and 3 bases at J, leaving 7 bases unmatched. The CDR3 protein is CASSLSGQIYNEQFF. In nucleotides, the CDR3 is TGTGCCAGCAGTCTCTCGGGACAGATCTACAATGAGCAGTTCTTC.

Turning to this clonotype: A read error is possible here, since a much larger clone lies one base away. The CDR3 sequence: CAWSQDGLSNEQYF. The CDR3 DNA reads TGTGCCTGGAGCCAAGATGGGCTTTCGAATGAGCAGTACTTC. The chain carries TRBV30 and TRBJ2-5; D uncertain. This CDR3 contains 14 residues. The V end was cut by 3 bases, the J end by 11 bases, with 22 bases between. The germline V gene encodes CDR1 GTSNPN and CDR2 SVGIG (reference sequence).

In this sample, this clonotype turned up many times. At one boundary the junction diverges from the germline segment, which might be a read error. The genes are TRBV12-3 or TRBV12-4 and TRBJ2-5, with D possibly matching TRBD1 (5 bases). The CDR3 is 13 residues long. CDR3 sequence reads: CASSVAGMETQYF. The DNA for the CDR3 is TGTGCCAGCAGTGTAGCAGGGATGGAGACCCAGTACTTC.